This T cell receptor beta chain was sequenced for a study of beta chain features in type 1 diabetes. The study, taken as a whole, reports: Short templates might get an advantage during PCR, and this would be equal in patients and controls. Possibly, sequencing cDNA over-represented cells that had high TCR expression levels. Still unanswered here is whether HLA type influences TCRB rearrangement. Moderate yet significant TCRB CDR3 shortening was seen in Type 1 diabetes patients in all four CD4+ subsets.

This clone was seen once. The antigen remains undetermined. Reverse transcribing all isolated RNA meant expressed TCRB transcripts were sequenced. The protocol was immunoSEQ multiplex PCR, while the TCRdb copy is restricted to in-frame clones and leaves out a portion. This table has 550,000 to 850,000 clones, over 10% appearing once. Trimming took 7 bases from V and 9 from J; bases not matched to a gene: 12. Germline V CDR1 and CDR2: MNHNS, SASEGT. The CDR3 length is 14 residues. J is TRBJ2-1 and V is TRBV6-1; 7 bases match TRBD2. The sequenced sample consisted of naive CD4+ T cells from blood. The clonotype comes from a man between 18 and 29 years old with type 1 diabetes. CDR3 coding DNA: TGTGCCAGCACCCTTTGGACTAGTCCCAGTGAGCAGTTCTTC. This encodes CASTLWTSPSEQFF.